This paragraph reports one TCR beta chain. Participants were aged roughly 18 to 90 years, lived in roughly 23 US areas, and enrolled virtually. Exposed enrollees encountered a COVID-19 case at some point within 2 weeks before study entry. The table came from immunoSEQ multiplex PCR; TCRdb's copy has only in-frame clones and leaves some out. Of 150,000 or so clones in the sample, 84% were seen once. The sample belongs to a study of blood T cell repertoires in COVID-19. The germline gives CDR1 SGHTA, CDR2 FQGNSA. This CDR3 has 14 residues. Trimming at V came to 8 bases and at J to 7 bases, leaving 13 bases not matched to a gene.

The TCR sequence derives from a woman in her fifties or sixties who had been exposed to COVID-19. Sequencing used PBMCs or T cells enriched from blood (not recorded which). This chain links TRBV7-2 with TRBJ1-2; 7 bases agree with TRBD1. CDR3 nucleotides: TGTGCCAGCGGTGAGGGGGCCGGAGGTGGTGGCTACACCTTC. Protein sequence: CASGEGAGGGGYTF. The full variable domain, with the rest looked up from reference TRBV7-2 and TRBJ1-2, is GAGVSQSPSNKVTEKGKDVELRCDPISGHTALYWYRQSLGQGLEFLIYFQGNSAPDKSGLPSDRFSAERTGGSVSTLTIQRTQQEDSAVYLCASGEGAGGGGYTFGSGTRLTVV.